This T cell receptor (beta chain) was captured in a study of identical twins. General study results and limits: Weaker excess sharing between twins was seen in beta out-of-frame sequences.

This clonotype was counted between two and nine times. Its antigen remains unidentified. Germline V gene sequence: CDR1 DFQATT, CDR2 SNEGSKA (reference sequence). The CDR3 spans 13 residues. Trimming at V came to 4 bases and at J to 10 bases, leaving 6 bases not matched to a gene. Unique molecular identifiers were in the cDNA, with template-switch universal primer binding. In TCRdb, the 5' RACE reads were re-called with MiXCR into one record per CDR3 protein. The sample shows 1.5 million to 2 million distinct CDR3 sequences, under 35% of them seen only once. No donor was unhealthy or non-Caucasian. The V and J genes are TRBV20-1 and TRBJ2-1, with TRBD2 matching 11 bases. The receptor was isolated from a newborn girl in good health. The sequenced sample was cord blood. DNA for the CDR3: TGCAGTGCTACTAGCGGGGGGCTTCCGGAGCAGTTCTTC. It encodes CSATSGGLPEQFF.